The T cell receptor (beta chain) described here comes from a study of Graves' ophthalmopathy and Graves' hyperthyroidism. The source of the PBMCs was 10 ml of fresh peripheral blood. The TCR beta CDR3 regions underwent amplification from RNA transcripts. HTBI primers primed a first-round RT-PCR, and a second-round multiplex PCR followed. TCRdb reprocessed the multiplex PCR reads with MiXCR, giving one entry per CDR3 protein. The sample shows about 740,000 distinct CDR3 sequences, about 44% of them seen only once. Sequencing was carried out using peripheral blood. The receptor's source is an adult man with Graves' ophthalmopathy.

CDR3 nucleotide sequence: TGTGCCAGCAGCAAAGTGAACACTGAAGCTTTCTTT. Its protein is CASSKVNTEAFF. The chain has TRBV2 and TRBJ1-1; D unresolved. Germline V gene lookup returns CDR1 SNHLY and CDR2 FYNNEI. Trimming took 6 bases from V and 0 from J, leaving 5 bases between them. The CDR3 contains 12 residues. The whole variable domain, filled in from reference TRBV2 and TRBJ1-1, reads EPEVTQTPSHQVTQMGQEVILRCVPISNHLYFYWYRQILGQKVEFLVSFYNNEISEKSEIFDDQFSVERPDGSNFTLKIRSTKLEDSAMYFCASSKVNTEAFFGQGTRLTVV.